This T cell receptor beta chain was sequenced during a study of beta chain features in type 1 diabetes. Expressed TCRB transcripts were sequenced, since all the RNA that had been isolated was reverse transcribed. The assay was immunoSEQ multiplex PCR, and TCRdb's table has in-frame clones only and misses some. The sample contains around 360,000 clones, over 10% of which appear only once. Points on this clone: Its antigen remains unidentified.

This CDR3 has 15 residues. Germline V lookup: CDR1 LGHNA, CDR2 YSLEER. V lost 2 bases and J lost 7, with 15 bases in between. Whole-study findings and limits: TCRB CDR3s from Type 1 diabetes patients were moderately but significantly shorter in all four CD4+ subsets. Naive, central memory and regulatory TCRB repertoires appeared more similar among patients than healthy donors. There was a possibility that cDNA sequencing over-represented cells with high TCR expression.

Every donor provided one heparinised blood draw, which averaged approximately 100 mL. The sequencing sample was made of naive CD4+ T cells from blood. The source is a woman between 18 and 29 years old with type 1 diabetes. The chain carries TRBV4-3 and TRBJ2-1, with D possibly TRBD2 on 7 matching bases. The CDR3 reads CASSQPRGGGNEQFF. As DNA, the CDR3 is TGCGCCAGCAGCCAACCGAGGGGGGGCGGGAATGAGCAGTTCTTC.